This TCR beta chain was profiled in a study of molecular identifiers for immune sequencing clone quantification. Across the whole study: In the replicates, RNA derived from about 20,000 or 100,000 naive CD8 cells was divided into five parts, and four were sequenced.

Note on this clonotype: This likely comes from a read error, as the CDR3 has no conserved phenylalanine or tryptophan at its end.

Germline lookup yields CDR1 LGHNT and CDR2 FRNRAP. After removal of 6 bases from V and 3 bases from J, the junction contained 10 bases not matched to a gene. This CDR3 comprises 15 residues. MiXCR, run by TCRdb on the PCR reads, gives a single entry per CDR3 protein. The table shows around 460,000 distinct CDR3 sequences, with about 25% occurring only once. The rearrangement uses TRBV12-5 and TRBJ2-5, with 7 nucleotides matching TRBD2. Sequencing used naive CD8+ T cells from blood, with Jurkat cell RNA spiked in. Subset in this sample: FACS-sorted CD8+CD4-CCR7+CD45RA+ naive T cells. The sequence was obtained from a human donor in good health. Some libraries in this study had Jurkat cell RNA spiked in. CDR3 coding DNA: TGTGCTAGTGGCTTGTATGGGGGAGGGGAAGAGACCCAGTACTAC. Translation: CASGLYGGGEETQYY.